This T cell receptor (beta chain) was sequenced during a study of CD8 T cells in Susac syndrome. The CDR3 length is 16 residues. V trimming: 5 bases; J trimming: 0 bases; junction bases outside the gene matches: 7. In germline, CDR1 is SGHDT, CDR2 YYEEEE. RNA was extracted with the RNeasy kit, and a quantity of about 0.45 to 1 ug was reverse transcribed using random hexamers. By means of immunoSEQ multiplex PCR, TCR beta CDR3 spanning 54 Vbeta and 13 Jbeta underwent amplification. TCRdb re-derived calls from the immunoSEQ multiplex PCR reads in MiXCR, one entry per CDR3 protein. The data hold about 130,000 distinct CDR3 sequences, with around nine tenths observed a single time.

This receptor was taken from a human donor with multiple sclerosis. Sequencing used CD8+ T cells from PBMCs. The V call is TRBV5-6, the J call TRBJ2-2; 7 nucleotides agree with TRBD1. CDR3 sequence (DNA): TGTGCCAGCAGTCATCACGACAGGGCGAACACCGGGGAGCTGTTTTTT. Protein sequence: CASSHHDRANTGELFF.